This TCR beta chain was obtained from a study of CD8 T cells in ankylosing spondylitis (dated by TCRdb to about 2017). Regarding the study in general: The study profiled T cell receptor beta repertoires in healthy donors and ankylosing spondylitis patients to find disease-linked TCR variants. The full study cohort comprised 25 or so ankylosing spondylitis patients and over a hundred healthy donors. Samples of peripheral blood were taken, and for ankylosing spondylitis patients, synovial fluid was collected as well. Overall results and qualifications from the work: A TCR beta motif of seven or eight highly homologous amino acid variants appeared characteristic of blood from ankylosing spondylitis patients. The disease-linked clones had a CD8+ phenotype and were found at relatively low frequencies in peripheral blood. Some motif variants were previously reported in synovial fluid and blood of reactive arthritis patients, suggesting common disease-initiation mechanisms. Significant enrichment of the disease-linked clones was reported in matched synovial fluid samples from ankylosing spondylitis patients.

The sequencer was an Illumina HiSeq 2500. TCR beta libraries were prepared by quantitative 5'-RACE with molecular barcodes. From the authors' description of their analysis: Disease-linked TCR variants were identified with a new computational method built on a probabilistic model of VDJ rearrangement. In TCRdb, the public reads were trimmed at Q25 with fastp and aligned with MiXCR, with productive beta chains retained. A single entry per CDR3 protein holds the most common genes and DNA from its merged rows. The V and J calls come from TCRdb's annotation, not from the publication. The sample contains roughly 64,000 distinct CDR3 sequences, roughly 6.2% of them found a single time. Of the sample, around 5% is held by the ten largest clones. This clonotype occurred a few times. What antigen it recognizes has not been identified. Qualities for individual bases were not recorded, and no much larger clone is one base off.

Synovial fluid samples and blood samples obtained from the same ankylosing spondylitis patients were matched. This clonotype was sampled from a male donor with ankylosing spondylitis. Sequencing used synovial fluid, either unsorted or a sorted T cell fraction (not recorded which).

The DNA sequence follows: TGTGCCAGCAGTATACAGCGGGAGGACAATGAGCAGTTCTTC. Protein translation: CASSIQREDNEQFF. Recombination joined TRBV6-5 with TRBJ2-1, with 9 central nucleotides matching TRBD2. The germline V gene provides CDR1 MNHEY and CDR2 SVGAGI. The CDR3 measures 14 amino acids from cysteine to phenylalanine. Only the CDR3 region is kept as DNA, spanning 42 bases read in frame from base 1. V trim: 5 bases; J trim: 5 bases; unmatched bases: 4.